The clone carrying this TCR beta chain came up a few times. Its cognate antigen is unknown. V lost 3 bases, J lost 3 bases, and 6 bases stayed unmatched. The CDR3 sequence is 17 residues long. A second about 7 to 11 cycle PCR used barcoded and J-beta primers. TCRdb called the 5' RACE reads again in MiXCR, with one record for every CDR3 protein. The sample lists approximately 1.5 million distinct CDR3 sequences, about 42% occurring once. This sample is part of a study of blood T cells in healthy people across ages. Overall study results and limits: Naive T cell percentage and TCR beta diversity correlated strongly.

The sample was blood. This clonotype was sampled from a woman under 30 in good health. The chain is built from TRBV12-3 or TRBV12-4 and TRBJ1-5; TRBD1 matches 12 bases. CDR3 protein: CASSFDGTGGHNQPQHF. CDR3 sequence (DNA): TGTGCCAGCAGTTTTGACGGGACAGGGGGCCACAATCAGCCCCAGCATTTT.